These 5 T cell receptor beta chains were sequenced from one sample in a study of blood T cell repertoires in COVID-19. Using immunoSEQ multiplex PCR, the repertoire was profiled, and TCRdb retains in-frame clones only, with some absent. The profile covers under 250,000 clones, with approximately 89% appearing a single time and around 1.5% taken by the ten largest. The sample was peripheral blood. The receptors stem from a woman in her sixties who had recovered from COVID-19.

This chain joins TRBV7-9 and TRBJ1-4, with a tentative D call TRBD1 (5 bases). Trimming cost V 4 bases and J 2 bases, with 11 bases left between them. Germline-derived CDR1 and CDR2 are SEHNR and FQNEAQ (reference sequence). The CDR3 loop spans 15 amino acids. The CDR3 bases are TGTGCCAGCAGCTCTCTTCGGGGGACTAATGAAAAACTGTTTTTT. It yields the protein CASSSLRGTNEKLFF.

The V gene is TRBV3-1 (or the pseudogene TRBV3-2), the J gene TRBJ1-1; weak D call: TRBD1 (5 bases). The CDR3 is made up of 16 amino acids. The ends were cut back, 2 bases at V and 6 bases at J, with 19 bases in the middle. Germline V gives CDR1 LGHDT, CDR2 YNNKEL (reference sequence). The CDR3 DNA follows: TGTGCCAGCAGCCAATTCCGGGACTTCAGACGCTCTGAAGCTTTCTTT. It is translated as CASSQFRDFRRSEAFF.

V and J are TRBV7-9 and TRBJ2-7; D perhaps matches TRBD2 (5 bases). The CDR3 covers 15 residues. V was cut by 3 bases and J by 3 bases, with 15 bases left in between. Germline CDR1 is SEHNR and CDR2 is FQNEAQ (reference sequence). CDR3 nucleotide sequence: TGTGCCAGCAGCTTGGTGGAGGAATCAAACTACGAGCAGTACTTC. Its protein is CASSLVEESNYEQYF.

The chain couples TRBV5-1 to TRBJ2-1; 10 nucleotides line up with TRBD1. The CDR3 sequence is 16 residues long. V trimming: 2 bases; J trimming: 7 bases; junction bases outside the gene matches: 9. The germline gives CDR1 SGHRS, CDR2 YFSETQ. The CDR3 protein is CASSFSTGTGVNEQFF. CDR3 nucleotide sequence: TGCGCCAGCAGCTTCAGTACGGGGACAGGGGTAAATGAGCAGTTCTTC.

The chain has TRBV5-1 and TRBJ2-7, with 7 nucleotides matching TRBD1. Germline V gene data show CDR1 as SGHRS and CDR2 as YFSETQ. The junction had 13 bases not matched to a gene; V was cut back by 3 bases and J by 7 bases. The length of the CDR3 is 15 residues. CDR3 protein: CASSYLGQSAGEQYF. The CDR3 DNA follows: TGCGCCAGCAGCTACCTGGGACAGTCCGCGGGTGAGCAGTACTTC.